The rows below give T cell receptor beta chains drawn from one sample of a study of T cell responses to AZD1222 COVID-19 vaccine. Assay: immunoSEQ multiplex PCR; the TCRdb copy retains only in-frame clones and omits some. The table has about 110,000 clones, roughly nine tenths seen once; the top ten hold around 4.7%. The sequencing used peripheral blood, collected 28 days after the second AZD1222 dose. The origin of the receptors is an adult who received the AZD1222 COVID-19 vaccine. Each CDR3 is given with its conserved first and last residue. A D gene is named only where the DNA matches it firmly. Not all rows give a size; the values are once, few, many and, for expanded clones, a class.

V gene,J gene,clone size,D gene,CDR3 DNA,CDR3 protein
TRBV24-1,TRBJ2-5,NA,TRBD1,TGTGCCACCAGGGGGAACGGGGCAGGGGGAGAGACCCAGTACTTC,CATRGNGAGGETQYF
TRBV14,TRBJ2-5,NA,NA,TGTGCCAGCAGCCAACTGGACACACAAGAGACCCAGTACTTC,CASSQLDTQETQYF
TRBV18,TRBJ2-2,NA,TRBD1,TGTGCCAGCTCACTCGACAGGGTGAACACCGGGGAGCTGTTTTTT,CASSLDRVNTGELFF
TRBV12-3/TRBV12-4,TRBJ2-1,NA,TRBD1,TGTGCCAGCAGACAGGGGAGTTACAATGAGCAGTTCTTC,CASRQGSYNEQFF
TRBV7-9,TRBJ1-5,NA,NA,TGTGCCAGCAGCGCAGGGAATCAGCCCCAGCATTTT,CASSAGNQPQHF
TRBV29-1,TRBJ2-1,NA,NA,TGCAGCGTTGGGGATTATGGGGCAAGCGGAGAGCAGTTCTTC,CSVGDYGASGEQFF
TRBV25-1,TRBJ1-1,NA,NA,TGTGCCAGCAGTGATCCCTTCGATCTGGCTTTCTTT,CASSDPFDLAFF
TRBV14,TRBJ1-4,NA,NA,TGTGCCAGCAGCCAAAGCCTCCGGGACCATGAAAAACTGTTTTTT,CASSQSLRDHEKLFF
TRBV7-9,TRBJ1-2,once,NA,TGTGCCAGCAGCAGAACCTCCTACTATGGCTACACCTTC,CASSRTSYYGYTF
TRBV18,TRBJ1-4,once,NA,TGTGCCAGCTCACCAGGGTCCACAACTAATGAAAAACTGTTTTTT,CASSPGSTTNEKLFF
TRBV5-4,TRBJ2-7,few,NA,TGTGCCAGCAGCTTGGCCGGGCCGGCGAGCTCCTACGAGCAGTACTTC,CASSLAGPASSYEQYF
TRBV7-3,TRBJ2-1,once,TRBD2,TGTGCCAGCAGCGCGGGACTAGCGGGGGGCCCCTACAATGAGCAGTTCTTC,CASSAGLAGGPYNEQFF
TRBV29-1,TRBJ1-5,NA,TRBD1,TGCAGCGTAGGACAGGGGACTAGCAATCAGCCCCAGCATTTT,CSVGQGTSNQPQHF
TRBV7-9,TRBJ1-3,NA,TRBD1,TGTGCCAGCAGCTCGGGACAGTTCTCTGGAAACACCATATATTTT,CASSSGQFSGNTIYF
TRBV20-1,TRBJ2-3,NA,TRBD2,TGCAGTGCTAGTTACCGGACTAGCTCTTCACAGTATTTT,CSASYRTSSSQYF